Sequencing of this T cell receptor (beta chain) was carried out in a study of cytomegalovirus exposure and HLA in healthy donors. As for the study in general: Most donors, 70% to 85% of a few hundred genotyped, fell in the Caucasian-associated ancestry cluster.

Healthy bone marrow donors supplied every sample. 13 Jbeta primers and 60 Vbeta primers were used for the PCR. The data were produced by immunoSEQ multiplex PCR, yet TCRdb's version contains in-frame clones alone and is incomplete. The sample holds under 200,000 clones, approximately 80% seen once. Findings of the study overall: Later examination showed HLA-associated TCR beta chains had greater clonal expansion than equally common others. Reports credit the classifier with highly specific, highly sensitive diagnosis of cytomegalovirus status.

CDR1 is SGHTA and CDR2 is FQGNSA in the germline V gene. This CDR3 spans 15 amino acids. The trim removed 3 bases at V and 10 bases at J, leaving 4 bases unmatched. To note about this clone: Antigen: not known.

The chain combines TRBV7-2 with TRBJ2-1; TRBD2 matches at 15 bases. The sequence came from a woman in her thirties or forties in good health and CMV-seropositive. The sample was PBMCs. CDR3 bases: TGTGCCAGCAGCTTGGGACTAGCGGGGGGTTTGGAGCAGTTCTTC. This codes for CASSLGLAGGLEQFF.